This section outlines one T cell receptor (beta chain) sequence together with its context. What it binds is not known. The sample is drawn from a study of cytomegalovirus exposure and HLA in healthy donors. Study-level findings and limits: The classifier reportedly diagnosed cytomegalovirus status with high sensitivity and specificity.

This PCR relied on a set of 60 Vbeta primers and 13 Jbeta primers. The assay was immunoSEQ multiplex PCR, and TCRdb's table has in-frame clones only and misses some. The sample yields about 120,000 clones, around 85% seen once. Per germline, CDR1 SGHRS and CDR2 YFSETQ. This CDR3 comprises 13 residues. Trimming at V came to 6 bases and at J to 1 base, leaving 2 bases not matched to a gene. The chain links TRBV5-1 to TRBJ2-5, with 8 bases aligning to TRBD1. Sequenced sample: PBMCs. The TCR originated in a man aged 25 to 45 in good health and CMV-seronegative. CDR3 bases: TGCGCCAGCACAACAGGGGGCCAAGAGACCCAGTACTTC. This translates into CASTTGGQETQYF.